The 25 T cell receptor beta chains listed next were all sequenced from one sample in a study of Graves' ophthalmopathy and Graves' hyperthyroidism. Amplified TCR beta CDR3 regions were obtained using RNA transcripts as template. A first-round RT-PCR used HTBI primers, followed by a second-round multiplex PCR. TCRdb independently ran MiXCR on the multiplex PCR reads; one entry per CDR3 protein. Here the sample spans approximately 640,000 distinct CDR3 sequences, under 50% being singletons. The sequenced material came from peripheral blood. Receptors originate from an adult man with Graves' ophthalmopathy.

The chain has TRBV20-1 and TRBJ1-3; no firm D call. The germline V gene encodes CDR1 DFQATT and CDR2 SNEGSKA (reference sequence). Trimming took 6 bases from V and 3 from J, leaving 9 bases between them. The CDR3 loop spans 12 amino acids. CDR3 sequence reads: CSAALSGNTIYF. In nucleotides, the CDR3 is TGCAGTGCCGCCCTCAGTGGAAACACCATATATTTT.

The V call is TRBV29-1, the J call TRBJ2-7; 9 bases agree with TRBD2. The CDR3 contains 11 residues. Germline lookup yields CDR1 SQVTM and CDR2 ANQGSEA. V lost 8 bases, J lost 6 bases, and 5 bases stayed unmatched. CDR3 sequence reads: CSLRGGGEQYF. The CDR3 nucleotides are TGCAGCTTGCGCGGGGGGGGCGAGCAGTACTTC.

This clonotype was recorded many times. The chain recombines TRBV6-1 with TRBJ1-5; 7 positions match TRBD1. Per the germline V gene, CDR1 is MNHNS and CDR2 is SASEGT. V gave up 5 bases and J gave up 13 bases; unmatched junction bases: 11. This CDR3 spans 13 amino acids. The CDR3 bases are TGTGCCAGCAGTCCGGGGGGGGGACAGCTTCAGCATTTT. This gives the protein CASSPGGGQLQHF.

Here the CDR3 DNA reads TGTGCCAGCAGCGAGCACAGGGGTTATTTAGAAAATTCACCCCTCCACTTT. Residues: CASSEHRGYLENSPLHF. The chain has TRBV7-8 and TRBJ1-6; 7 bases map to TRBD1. V lost 5 bases to trimming and J lost 7 bases; unmatched junction nucleotides: 14. The V gene's germline CDR1 is SGHVS and CDR2 FQNEAQ. This CDR3 contains 17 residues.

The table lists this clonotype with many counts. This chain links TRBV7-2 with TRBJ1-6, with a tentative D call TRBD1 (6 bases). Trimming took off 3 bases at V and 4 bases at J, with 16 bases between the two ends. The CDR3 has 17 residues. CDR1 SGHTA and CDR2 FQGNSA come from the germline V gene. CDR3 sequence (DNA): TGTGCCAGCAGCTTCACCCAGACAGGAGATTATAATTCACCCCTCCACTTT. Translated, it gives CASSFTQTGDYNSPLHF.

This CDR3 reads CATSRARNAYEQYF. CDR3 DNA: TGTGCCACCAGCCGAGCCAGGAACGCCTACGAGCAGTACTTC. The chain employs TRBV15 and TRBJ2-7; D is unclear. This CDR3 comprises 14 residues. V lost 5 bases to trimming and J lost 2 bases, with 13 bases between them. Germline V gives CDR1 LNHNV, CDR2 YYDKDF (reference sequence).

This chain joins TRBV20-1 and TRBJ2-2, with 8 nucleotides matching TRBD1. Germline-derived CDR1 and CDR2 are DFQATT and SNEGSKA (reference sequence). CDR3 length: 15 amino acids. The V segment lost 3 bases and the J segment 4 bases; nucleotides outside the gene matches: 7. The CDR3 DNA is TGCAGTGCTAGTGTCGCAACAGGGGGCACCGGGGAGCTGTTTTTT. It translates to CSASVATGGTGELFF.

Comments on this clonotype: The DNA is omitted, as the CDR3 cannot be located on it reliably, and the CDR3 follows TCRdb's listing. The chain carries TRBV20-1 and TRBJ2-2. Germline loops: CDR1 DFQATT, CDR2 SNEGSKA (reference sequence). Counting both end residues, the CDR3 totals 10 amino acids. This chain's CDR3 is CSASRGSCFF.

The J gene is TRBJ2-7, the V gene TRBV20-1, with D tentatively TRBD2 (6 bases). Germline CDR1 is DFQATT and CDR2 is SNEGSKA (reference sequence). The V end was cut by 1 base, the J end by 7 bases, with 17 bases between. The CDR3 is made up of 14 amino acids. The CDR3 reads CSARVEGPAWEQYF. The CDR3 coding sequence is TGCAGTGCTAGAGTGGAGGGGCCCGCCTGGGAGCAGTACTTC.

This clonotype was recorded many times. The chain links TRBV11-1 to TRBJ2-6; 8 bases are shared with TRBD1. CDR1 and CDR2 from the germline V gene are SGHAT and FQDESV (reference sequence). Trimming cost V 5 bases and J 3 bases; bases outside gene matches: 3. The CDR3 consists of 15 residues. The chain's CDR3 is CASSRQGYGANVLTF. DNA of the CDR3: TGTGCCAGCAGCCGACAGGGGTATGGGGCCAACGTCCTGACTTTC.

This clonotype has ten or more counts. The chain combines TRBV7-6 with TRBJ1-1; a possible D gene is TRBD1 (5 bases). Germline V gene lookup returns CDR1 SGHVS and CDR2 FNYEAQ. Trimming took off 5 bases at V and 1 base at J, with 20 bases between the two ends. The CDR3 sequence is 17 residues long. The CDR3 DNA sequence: TGTGCCAGCAGCAATCGGGGGTTCAAGGGAAGGAACACTGAAGCTTTCTTT. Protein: CASSNRGFKGRNTEAFF.

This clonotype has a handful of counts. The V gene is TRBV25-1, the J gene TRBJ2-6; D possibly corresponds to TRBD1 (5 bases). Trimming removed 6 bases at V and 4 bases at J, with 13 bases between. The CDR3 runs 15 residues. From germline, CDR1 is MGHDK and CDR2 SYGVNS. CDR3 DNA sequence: TGTGCCAGCAGCTTAGCCAGGACAGGGGCCAACGTCCTGACTTTC. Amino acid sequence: CASSLARTGANVLTF. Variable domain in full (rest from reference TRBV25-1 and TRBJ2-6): EADIYQTPRYLVIGTGKKITLECSQTMGHDKMYWYQQDPGMELHLIHYSYGVNSTEKGDLSSESTVSRIRTEHFPLTLESARPSHTSQYLCASSLARTGANVLTFGAGSRLTVL.

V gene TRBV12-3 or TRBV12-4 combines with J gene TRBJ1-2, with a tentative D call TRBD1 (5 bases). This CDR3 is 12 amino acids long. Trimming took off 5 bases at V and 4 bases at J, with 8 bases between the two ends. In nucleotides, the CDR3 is TGTGCCAGCAGTCCGGGACCCTATGGCTACACCTTC. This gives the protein CASSPGPYGYTF.

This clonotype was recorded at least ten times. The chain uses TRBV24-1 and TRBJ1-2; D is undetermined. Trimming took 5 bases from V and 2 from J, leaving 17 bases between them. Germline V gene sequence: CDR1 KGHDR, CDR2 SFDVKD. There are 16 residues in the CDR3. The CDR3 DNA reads TGTGCCACCAGTGGCGCGCCCCGGGATCCGAACTATGGCTACACCTTC. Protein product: CATSGAPRDPNYGYTF.

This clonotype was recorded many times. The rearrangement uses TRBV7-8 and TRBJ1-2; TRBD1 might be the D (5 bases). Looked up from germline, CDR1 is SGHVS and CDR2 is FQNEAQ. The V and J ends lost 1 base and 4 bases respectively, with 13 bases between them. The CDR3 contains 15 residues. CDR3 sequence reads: CASSLEGIFGYGYTF. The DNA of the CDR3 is TGTGCCAGCAGCTTAGAGGGGATTTTCGGCTATGGCTACACCTTC.

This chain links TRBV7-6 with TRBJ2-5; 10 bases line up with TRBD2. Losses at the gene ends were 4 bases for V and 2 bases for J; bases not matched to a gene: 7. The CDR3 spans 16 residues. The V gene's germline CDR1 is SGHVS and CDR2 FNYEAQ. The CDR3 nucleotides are TGTGCCAGCAGCTCCTTCGGACTAGCGGTACAAGAGACCCAGTACTTC. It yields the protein CASSSFGLAVQETQYF.

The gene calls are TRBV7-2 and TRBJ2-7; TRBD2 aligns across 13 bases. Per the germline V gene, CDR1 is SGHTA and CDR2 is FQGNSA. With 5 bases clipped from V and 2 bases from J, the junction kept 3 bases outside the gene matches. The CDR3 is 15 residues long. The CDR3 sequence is CASSVTSGGTYEQYF. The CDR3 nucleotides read TGTGCCAGCAGCGTGACTAGCGGGGGGACCTACGAGCAGTACTTC. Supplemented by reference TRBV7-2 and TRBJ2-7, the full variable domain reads GAGVSQSPSNKVTEKGKDVELRCDPISGHTALYWYRQSLGQGLEFLIYFQGNSAPDKSGLPSDRFSAERTGGSVSTLTIQRTQQEDSAVYLCASSVTSGGTYEQYFGPGTRLTVT.

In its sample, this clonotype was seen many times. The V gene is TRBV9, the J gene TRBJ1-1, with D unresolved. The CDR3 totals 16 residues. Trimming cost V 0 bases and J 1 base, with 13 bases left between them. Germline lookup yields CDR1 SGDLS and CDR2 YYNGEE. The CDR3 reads CASSVGGGIGNTEAFF. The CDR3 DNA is TGTGCCAGCAGCGTAGGAGGTGGGATTGGGAACACTGAAGCTTTCTTT.

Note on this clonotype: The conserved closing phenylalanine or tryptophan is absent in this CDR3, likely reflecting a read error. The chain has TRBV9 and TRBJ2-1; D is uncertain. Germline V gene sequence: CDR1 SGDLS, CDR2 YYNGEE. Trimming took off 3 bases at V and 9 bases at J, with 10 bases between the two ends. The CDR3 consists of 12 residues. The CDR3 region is CASSAQFSEQFI. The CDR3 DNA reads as TGTGCCAGCAGCGCACAGTTCAGTGAGCAGTTCATC.

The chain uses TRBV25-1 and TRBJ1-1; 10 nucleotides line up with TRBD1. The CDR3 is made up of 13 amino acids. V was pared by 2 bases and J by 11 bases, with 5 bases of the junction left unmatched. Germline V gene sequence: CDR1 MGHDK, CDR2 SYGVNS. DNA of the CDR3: TGTGCCAGCAGTGAACGGGGGACAGGGGTGGCTTTCTTT. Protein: CASSERGTGVAFF.

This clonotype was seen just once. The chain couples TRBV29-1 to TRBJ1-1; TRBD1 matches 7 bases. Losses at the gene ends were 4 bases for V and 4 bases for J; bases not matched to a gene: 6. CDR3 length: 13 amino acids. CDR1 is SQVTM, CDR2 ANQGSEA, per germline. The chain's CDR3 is CSVATGTGTEAFF. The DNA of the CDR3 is TGCAGCGTTGCGACAGGGACGGGCACTGAAGCTTTCTTT.

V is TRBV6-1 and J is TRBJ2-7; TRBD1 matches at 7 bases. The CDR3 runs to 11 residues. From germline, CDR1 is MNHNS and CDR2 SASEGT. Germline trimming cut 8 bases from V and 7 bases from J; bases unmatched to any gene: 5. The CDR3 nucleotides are TGTGCCAGCCCACAGGGGCTAGAGCAGTACTTC. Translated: CASPQGLEQYF.

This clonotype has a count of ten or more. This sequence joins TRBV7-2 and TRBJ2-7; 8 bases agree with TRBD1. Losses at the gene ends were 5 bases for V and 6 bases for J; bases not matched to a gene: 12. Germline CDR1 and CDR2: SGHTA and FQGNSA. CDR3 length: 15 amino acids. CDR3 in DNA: TGTGCCAGCAGCAGCGGCGGGACAGGTAGTACCGAGCAGTACTTC. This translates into CASSSGGTGSTEQYF.

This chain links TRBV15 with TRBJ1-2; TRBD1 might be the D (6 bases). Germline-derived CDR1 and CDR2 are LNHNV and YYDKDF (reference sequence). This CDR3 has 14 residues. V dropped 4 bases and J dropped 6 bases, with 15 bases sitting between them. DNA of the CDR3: TGTGCCACCAGCACCCGGGACATTCTCCATGGCTACACCTTC. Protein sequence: CATSTRDILHGYTF.

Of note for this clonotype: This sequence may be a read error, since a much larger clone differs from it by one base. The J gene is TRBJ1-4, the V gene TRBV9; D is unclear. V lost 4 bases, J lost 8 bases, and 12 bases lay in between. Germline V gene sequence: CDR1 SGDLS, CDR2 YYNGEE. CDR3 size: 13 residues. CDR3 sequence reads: CASSQDAEEKLFF. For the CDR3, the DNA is TGTGCCAGCAGCCAAGATGCGGAGGAAAAACTGTTTTTT.